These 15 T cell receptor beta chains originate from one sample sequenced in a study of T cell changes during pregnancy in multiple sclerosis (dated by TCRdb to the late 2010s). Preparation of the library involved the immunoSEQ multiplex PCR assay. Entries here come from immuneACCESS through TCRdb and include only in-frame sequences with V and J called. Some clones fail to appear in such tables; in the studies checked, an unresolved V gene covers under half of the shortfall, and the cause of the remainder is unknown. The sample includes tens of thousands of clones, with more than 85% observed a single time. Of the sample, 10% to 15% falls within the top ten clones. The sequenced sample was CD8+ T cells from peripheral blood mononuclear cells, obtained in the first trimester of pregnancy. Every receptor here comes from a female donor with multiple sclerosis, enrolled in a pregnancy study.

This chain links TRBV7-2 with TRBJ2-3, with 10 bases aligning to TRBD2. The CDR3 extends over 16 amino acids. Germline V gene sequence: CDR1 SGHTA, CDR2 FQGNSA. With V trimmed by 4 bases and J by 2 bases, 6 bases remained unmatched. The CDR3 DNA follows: TGTGCCAGCAGCTATCCGGGACTAGCGACCACAGATACGCAGTATTTT. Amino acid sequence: CASSYPGLATTDTQYF.

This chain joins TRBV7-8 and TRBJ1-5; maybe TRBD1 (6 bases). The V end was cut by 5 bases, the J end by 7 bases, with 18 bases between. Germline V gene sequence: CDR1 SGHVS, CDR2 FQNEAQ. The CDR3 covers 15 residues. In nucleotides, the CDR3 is TGTGCCAGCAGCCAATTCGGGGGGGCCAACCAGCCCCAGCATTTT. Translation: CASSQFGGANQPQHF.

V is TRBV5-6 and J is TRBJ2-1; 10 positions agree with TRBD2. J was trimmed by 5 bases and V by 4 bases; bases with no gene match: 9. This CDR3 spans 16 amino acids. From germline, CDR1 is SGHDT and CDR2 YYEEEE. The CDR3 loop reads CASSASGGAFDNEQFF. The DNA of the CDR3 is TGTGCCAGCAGCGCAAGCGGGGGGGCTTTCGACAATGAGCAGTTCTTC.

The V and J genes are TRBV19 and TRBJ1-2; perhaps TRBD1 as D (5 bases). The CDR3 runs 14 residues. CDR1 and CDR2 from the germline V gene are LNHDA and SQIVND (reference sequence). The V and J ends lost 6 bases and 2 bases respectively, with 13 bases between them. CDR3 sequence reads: CASRLARGNYGYTF. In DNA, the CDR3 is TGTGCCAGTAGACTAGCTCGGGGCAACTATGGCTACACCTTC.

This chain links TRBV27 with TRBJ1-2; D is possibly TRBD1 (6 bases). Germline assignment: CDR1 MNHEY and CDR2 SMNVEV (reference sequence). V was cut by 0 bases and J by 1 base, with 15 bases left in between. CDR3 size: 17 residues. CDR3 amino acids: CASSLSLGPGHNYGYTF. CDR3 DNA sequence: TGTGCCAGCAGTTTATCGCTTGGGCCGGGACATAACTATGGCTACACCTTC.

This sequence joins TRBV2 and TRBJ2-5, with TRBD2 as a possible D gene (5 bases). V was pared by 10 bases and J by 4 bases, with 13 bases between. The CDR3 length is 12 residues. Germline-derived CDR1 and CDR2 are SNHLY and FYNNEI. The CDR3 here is CATPGGSETQYF. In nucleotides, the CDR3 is TGTGCCACCCCAGGCGGGTCAGAGACCCAGTACTTC.

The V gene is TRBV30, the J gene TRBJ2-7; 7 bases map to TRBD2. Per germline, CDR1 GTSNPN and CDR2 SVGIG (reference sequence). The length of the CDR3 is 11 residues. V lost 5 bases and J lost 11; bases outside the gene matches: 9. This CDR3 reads CAWGGVSGKYF. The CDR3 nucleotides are TGTGCCTGGGGGGGGGTTAGCGGAAAGTACTTC.

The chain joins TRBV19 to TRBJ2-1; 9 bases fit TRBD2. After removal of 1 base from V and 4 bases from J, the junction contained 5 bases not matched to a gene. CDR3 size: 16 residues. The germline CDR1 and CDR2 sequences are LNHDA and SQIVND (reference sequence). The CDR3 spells CASSIVGAGGYNEQFF. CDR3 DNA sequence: TGTGCCAGTAGTATAGTAGGAGCGGGGGGTTACAATGAGCAGTTCTTC.

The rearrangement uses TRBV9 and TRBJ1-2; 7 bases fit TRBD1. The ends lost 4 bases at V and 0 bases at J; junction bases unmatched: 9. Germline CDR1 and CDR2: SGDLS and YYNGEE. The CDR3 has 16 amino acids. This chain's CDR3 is CASSTDREIANYGYTF. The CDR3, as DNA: TGTGCCAGCAGCACCGACAGGGAAATAGCTAACTATGGCTACACCTTC.

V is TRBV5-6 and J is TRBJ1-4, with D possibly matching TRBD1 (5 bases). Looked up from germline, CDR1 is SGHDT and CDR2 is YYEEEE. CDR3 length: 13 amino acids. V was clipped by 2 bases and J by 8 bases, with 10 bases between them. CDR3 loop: CASSFSGGEKLFF. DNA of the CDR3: TGTGCCAGCAGCTTTTCTGGGGGGGAAAAACTGTTTTTT. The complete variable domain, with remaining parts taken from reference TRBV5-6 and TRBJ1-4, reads DAGVTQSPTHLIKTRGQQVTLRCSPKSGHDTVSWYQQALGQGPQFIFQYYEEEERQRGNFPDRFSGHQFPNYSSELNVNALLLGDSALYLCASSFSGGEKLFFGSGTQLSVL.

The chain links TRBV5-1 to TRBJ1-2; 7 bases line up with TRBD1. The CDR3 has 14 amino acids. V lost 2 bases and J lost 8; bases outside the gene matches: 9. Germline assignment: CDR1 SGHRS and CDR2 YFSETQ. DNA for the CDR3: TGCGCCAGCAGCTTTGTTTCAGGGGGTGTAGGCTACACCTTC. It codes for CASSFVSGGVGYTF.

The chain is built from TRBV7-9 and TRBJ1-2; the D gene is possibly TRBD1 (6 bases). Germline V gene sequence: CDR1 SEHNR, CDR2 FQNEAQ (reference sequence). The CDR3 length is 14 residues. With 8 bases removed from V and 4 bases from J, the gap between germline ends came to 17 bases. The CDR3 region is CASAPGGGGYGYTF. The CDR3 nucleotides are TGTGCCAGCGCGCCCGGGGGGGGCGGCTATGGCTACACCTTC.

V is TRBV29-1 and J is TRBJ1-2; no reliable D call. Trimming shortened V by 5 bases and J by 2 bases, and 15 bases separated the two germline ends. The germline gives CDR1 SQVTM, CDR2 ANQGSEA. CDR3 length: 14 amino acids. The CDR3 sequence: CSVHEADLNYGYTF. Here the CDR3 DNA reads TGCAGCGTTCACGAGGCTGACCTAAACTATGGCTACACCTTC.

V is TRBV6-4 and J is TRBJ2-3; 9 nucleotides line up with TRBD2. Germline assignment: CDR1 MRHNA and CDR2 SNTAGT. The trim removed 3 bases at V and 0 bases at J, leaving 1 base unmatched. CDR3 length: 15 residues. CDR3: CASSEAGGSTDTQYF. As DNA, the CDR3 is TGTGCCAGCAGTGAGGCGGGGGGGAGCACAGATACGCAGTATTTT.

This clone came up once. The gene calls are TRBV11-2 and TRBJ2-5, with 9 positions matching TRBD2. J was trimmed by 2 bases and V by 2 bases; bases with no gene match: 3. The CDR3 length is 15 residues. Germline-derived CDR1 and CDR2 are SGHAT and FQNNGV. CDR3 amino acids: CASSLSSGGQETQYF. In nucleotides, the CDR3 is TGTGCCAGCAGCTTAAGCAGCGGGGGGCAAGAGACCCAGTACTTC.